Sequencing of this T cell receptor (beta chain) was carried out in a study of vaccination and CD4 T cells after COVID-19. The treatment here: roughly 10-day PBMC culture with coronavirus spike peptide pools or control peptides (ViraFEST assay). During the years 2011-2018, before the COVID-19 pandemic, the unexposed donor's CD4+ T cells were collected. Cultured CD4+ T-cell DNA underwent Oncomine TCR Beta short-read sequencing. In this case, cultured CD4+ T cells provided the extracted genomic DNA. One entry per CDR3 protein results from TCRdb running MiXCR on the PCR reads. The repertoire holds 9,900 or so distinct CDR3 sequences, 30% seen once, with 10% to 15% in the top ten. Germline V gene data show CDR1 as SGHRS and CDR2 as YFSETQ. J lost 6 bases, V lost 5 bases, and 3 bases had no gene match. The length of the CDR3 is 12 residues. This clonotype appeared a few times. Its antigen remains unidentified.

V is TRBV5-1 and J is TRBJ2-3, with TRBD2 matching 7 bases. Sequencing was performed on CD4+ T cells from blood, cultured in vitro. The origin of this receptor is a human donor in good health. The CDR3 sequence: CASRREADTQYF. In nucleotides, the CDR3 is TGCGCCAGCAGACGGGAGGCGGATACGCAGTATTTT.